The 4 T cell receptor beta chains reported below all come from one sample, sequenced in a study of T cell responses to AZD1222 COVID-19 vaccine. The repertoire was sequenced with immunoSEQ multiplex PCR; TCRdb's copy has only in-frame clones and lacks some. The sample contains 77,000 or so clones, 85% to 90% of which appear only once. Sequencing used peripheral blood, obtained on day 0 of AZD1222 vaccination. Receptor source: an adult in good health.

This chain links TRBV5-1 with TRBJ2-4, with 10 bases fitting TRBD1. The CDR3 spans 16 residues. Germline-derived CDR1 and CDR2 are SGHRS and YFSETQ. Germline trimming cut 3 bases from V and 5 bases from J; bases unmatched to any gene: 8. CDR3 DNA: TGCGCCAGCAGCTACCCAACCGGACAGGGGGAAAACATTCAGTACTTC. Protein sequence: CASSYPTGQGENIQYF.

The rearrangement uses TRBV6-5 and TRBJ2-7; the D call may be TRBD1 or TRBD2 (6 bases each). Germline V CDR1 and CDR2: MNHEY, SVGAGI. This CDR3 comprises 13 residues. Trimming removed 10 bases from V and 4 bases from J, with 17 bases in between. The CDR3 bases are TGTGCCACCAGGGCTACGGGGGCGTACGAGCAGTACTTC. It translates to CATRATGAYEQYF.

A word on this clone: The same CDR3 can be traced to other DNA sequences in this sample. The CDR3 here is CASSYSRASSSYEQYF. CDR3 sequence (DNA): TGTGCCAGCAGTTACTCGAGAGCTTCTAGCTCCTACGAGCAGTACTTC. V gene TRBV6-6 combines with J gene TRBJ2-7; D not certain. Trimming removed 0 bases at V and 0 bases at J, with 12 bases between. The CDR3 totals 16 residues. Per germline, CDR1 MNHNY and CDR2 SVGAGI (reference sequence).

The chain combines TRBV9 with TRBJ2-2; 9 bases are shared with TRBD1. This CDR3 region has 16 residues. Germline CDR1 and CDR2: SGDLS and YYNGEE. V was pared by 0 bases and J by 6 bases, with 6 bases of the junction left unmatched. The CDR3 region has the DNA TGTGCCAGCAGCGTAGGAGGGACAGGGAGGTCCGGGGAGCTGTTTTTT. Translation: CASSVGGTGRSGELFF.